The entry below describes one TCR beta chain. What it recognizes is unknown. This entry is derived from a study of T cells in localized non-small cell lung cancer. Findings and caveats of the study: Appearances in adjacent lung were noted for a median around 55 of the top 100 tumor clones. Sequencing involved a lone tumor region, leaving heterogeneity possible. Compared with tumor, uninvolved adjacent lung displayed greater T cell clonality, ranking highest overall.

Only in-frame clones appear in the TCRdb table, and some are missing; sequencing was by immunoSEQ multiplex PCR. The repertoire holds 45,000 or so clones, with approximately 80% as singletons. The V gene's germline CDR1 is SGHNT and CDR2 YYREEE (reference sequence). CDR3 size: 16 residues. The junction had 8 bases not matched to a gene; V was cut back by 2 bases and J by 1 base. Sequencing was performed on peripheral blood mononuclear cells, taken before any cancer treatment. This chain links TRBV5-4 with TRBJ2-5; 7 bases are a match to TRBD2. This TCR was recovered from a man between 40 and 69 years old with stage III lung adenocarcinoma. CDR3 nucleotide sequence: TGTGCCAGCAGCTTAGGAGGAGCGGGGTCCCAAGAGACCCAGTACTTC. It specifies CASSLGGAGSQETQYF.